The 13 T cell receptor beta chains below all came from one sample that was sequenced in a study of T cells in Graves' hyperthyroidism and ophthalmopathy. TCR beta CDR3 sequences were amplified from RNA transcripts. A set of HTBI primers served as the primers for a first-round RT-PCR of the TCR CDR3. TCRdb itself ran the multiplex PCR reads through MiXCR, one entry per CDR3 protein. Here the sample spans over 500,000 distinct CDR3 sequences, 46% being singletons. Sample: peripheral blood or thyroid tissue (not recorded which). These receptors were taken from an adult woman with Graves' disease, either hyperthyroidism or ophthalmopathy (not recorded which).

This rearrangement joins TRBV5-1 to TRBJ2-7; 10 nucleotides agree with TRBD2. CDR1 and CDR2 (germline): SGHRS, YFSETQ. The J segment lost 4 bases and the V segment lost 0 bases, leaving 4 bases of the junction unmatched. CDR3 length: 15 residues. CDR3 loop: CASSLDPSGRYEQYF. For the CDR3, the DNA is TGCGCCAGCAGCTTGGATCCTAGCGGGAGATACGAGCAGTACTTC.

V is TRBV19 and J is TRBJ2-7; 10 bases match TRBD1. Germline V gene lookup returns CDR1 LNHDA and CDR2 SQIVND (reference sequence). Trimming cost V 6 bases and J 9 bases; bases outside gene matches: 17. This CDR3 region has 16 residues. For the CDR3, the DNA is TGTGCCAGTAGGATGACAGGGGGCGGACCGGCCGGAGCGCAGTACTTC. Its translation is CASRMTGGGPAGAQYF.

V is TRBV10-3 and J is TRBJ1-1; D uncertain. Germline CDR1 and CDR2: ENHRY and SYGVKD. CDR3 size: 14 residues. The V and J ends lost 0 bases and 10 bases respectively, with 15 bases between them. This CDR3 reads CAISESRRRGGAFF. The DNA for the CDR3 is TGTGCCATCAGTGAGTCGAGAAGGAGAGGTGGAGCTTTCTTT.

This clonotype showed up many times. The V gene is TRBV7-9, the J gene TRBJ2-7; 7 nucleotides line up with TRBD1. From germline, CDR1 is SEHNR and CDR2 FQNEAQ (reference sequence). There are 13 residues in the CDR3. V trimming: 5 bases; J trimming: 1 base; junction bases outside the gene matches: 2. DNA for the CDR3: TGTGCCAGCAGCCCGGGACAGTCCTACGAGCAGTACTTC. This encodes CASSPGQSYEQYF.

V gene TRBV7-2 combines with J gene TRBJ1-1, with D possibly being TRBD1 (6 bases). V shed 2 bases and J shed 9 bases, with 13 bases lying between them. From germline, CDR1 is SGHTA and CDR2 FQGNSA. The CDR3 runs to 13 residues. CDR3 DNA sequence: TGTGCCAGCAGCTTAAGGGAGGGGGTGAAAGCTTTCTTT. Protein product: CASSLREGVKAFF.

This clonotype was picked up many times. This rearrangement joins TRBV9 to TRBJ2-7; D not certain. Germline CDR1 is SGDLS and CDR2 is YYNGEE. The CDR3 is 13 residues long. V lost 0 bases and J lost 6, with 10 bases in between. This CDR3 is CASSVVGLSEQYF. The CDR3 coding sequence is TGTGCCAGCAGCGTAGTAGGGCTCTCCGAGCAGTACTTC.

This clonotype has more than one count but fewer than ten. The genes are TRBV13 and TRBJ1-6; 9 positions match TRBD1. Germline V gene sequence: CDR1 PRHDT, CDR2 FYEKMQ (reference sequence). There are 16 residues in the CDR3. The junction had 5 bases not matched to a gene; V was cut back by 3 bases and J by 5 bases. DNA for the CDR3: TGTGCCAGCAGCTTCTCGACAGGGGGGGATAATTCACCCCTCCACTTT. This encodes CASSFSTGGDNSPLHF.

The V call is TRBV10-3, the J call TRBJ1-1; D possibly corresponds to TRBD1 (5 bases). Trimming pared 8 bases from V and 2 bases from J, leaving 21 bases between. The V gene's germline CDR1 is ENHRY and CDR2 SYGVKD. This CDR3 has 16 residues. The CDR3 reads CAIYRGREHRNTEAFF. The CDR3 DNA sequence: TGTGCCATCTACCGGGGCAGGGAACACCGAAACACTGAAGCTTTCTTT.

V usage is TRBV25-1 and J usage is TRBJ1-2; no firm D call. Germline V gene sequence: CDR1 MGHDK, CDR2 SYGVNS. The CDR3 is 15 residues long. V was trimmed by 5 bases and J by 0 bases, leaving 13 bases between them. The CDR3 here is CASSPTLTSNYGYTF. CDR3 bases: TGTGCCAGCAGTCCCACCCTAACTTCTAACTATGGCTACACCTTC.

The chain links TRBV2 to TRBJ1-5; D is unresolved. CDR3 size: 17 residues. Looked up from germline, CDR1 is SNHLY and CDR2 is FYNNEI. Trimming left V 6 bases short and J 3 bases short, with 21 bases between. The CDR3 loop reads CASSPTGRVEFNQPQHF. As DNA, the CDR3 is TGTGCCAGCAGCCCCACGGGTAGGGTGGAGTTCAATCAGCCCCAGCATTTT.

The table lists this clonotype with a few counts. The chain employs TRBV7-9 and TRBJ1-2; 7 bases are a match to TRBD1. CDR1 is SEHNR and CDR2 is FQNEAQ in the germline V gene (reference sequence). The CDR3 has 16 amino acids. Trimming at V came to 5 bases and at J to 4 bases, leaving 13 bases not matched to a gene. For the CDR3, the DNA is TGTGCCAGCAGCCAAAATCCGGGACAGTGGATCTATGGCTACACCTTC. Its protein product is CASSQNPGQWIYGYTF.

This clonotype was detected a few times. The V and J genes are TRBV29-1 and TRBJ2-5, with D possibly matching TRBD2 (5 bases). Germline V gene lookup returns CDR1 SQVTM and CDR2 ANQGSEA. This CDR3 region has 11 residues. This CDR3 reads CGRADGETQYF. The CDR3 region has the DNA TGCGGGAGAGCGGATGGGGAGACCCAGTACTTC.

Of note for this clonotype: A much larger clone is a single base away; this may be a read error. Here the CDR3 reads CASSDLFGDRDEYGQYF. The CDR3 DNA reads as TGTGCCAGCAGTGATCTATTCGGGGATAGGGATGAATACGGGCAGTACTTC. This chain joins TRBV2 and TRBJ2-7; tentatively, D is TRBD2 (5 bases). CDR3 size: 17 residues. Germline CDR1 is SNHLY and CDR2 is FYNNEI.